This T cell receptor beta chain was observed in a study of shared clonotypes between healthy human individuals. The table came from immunoSEQ multiplex PCR; TCRdb's copy has only in-frame clones and leaves some out. The repertoire consists of nearly 500,000 clones, with over 60% occurring once and the leading ten covering roughly 13%. Every contributor of samples was a Caucasian grown-up residing in Nashville, Tennessee. Germline V gene data show CDR1 as SEHNR and CDR2 as FQNEAQ (reference sequence). CDR3 size: 17 residues. Germline trimming cut 6 bases from V and 1 base from J; bases unmatched to any gene: 10.

The V gene is TRBV7-9, the J gene TRBJ2-1; TRBD2 matches 9 bases. The source of this sequence is a woman in her 40s in good health. Some clones in this sample may be carry-over from other donors' samples. Specimen: PBMCs. In nucleotides, the CDR3 is TGTGCCAGCAGTCCCAGGAGCGGGAGGCGTTCCTACAATGAGCAGTTCTTC. Its translation: CASSPRSGRRSYNEQFF.